These 14 T cell receptor beta chains were sequenced from one sample in a study of T-cell reconstitution after alpha-beta-depleted transplantation in children. Construction of the TCRbeta library involved unique molecular identifiers. One entry per CDR3 protein results from TCRdb running MiXCR on the PCR reads. Of some 590,000 distinct CDR3 sequences in the sample, about 11% were seen once. The input for sequencing was PBMCs from the stem cell graft donor, taken from the stem cell graft. Source of these receptors: a human donor who donated a stem cell graft to a child with acute myeloid leukemia.

The chain combines TRBV5-1 with TRBJ2-7; 8 positions agree with TRBD2. Per the germline V gene, CDR1 is SGHRS and CDR2 is YFSETQ. CDR3 length equals 19 residues. Trimming cost V 0 bases and J 0 bases; bases outside gene matches: 14. CDR3 DNA: TGCGCCAGCAGCTTGGCGGACGAAGCGGGAGCCCTCCTCTCCTACGAGCAGTACTTC. It is translated as CASSLADEAGALLSYEQYF. Based on the CDR3 plus reference TRBV5-1 and TRBJ2-7, the full variable domain is KAGVTQTPRYLIKTRGQQVTLSCSPISGHRSVSWYQQTPGQGLQFLFEYFSETQRNKGNFPGRFSGRQFSNSRSEMNVSTLELGDSALYLCASSLADEAGALLSYEQYFGPGTRLTVT.

V and J are TRBV20-1 and TRBJ2-3, with 10 nucleotides matching TRBD2. Germline assignment: CDR1 DFQATT and CDR2 SNEGSKA (reference sequence). The trim removed 2 bases at V and 1 base at J, leaving 6 bases unmatched. The CDR3 covers 16 residues. The CDR3 here is CSARLSGRAGTDTQYF. The DNA for the CDR3 is TGCAGTGCTAGACTCAGCGGGAGGGCGGGCACAGATACGCAGTATTTT.

The V gene is TRBV10-3, the J gene TRBJ2-2; 9 nucleotides align to TRBD2. The CDR3 has 15 residues. V was clipped by 4 bases and J by 2 bases; unmatched bases: 2. The germline V gene encodes CDR1 ENHRY and CDR2 SYGVKD. The CDR3 DNA reads as TGTGCCATCAGTGCCGGGACTAGCAACACCGGGGAGCTGTTTTTT. It yields the protein CAISAGTSNTGELFF.

The sample holds many counts of this clonotype. The V and J genes are TRBV29-1 and TRBJ2-3; D not certain. V lost 3 bases and J lost 4, with 8 bases in between. CDR1 and CDR2 (germline): SQVTM, ANQGSEA. CDR3 length: 12 residues. The CDR3 coding sequence is TGCAGCGTTGACGATGGAGCAGATACGCAGTATTTT. This codes for CSVDDGADTQYF.

This clonotype was recorded a few times. The chain uses TRBV12-3 or TRBV12-4 and TRBJ2-7, with 12 positions matching TRBD1. The ends lost 5 bases at V and 5 bases at J; junction bases unmatched: 10. CDR3 length: 16 amino acids. The CDR3 region has the DNA TGTGCCAGCAGTCTCTATACCGGGACAGGGGGCGACGAGCAGTACTTC. Translation gives CASSLYTGTGGDEQYF.

This clonotype showed up just a few times. This rearrangement joins TRBV7-2 to TRBJ2-2, with a possible D match to TRBD2 (6 bases). The CDR3 spans 13 residues. Trimming pared 6 bases from V and 12 bases from J, leaving 17 bases between. Germline loops: CDR1 SGHTA, CDR2 FQGNSA. The CDR3 reads CASRPGLQEKLFF. Here the CDR3 DNA reads TGTGCCAGCAGACCGGGACTCCAGGAGAAGCTGTTTTTT.

This clonotype was counted many times. The J gene is TRBJ2-1, the V gene TRBV7-6, with TRBD2 identical over 8 bases. The length of the CDR3 is 15 residues. J gave up 5 bases and V 1 base, and 4 bases lay outside the gene matches. Per the germline V gene, CDR1 is SGHVS and CDR2 is FNYEAQ. CDR3 residues: CASSLGLAGNNEQFF. In DNA, the CDR3 is TGTGCCAGCAGCTTAGGGCTAGCGGGCAACAATGAGCAGTTCTTC.

This clonotype was counted many times. This chain links TRBV12-3 or TRBV12-4 with TRBJ2-2; 7 bases are a match to TRBD1. The CDR3 contains 18 residues. The J segment lost 4 bases and the V segment lost 3 bases, leaving 14 bases of the junction unmatched. The CDR3, as DNA: TGTGCCAGCAGTTTTCAGTTGGCAGGGGGTCTCGGCACCGGGGAGCTGTTTTTT. It encodes CASSFQLAGGLGTGELFF.

The chain joins TRBV9 to TRBJ2-5; 8 positions agree with TRBD1. CDR1 and CDR2 from the germline V gene are SGDLS and YYNGEE. The CDR3 covers 14 residues. The J segment lost 2 bases and the V segment lost 0 bases, leaving 0 bases of the junction unmatched. CDR3 in DNA: TGTGCCAGCAGCGTAGGGACAGGGCAAGAGACCCAGTACTTC. Translated, it gives CASSVGTGQETQYF.

The J gene is TRBJ2-7, the V gene TRBV12-3 or TRBV12-4; 12 bases fit TRBD2. The CDR3 is made up of 17 amino acids. V trimming: 4 bases; J trimming: 4 bases; junction bases outside the gene matches: 11. The CDR3 nucleotides are TGTGCCAGCAGTTCTAGACCTCAGACTAGCGGGAGTTACGAGCAGTACTTC. It translates to CASSSRPQTSGSYEQYF.

The table lists this clonotype with many counts. The CDR3 region has the DNA TGCAGTGCGCAAAACAGGCTTACGAACACTGAAGCTTTCTTT. This encodes CSAQNRLTNTEAFF. This chain joins TRBV20-1 and TRBJ1-1, with D possibly matching TRBD1 (5 bases). The CDR3 length is 14 residues. The germline V gene has CDR1 DFQATT and CDR2 SNEGSKA (reference sequence). Trimming took off 6 bases at V and 1 base at J, with 15 bases between the two ends.

The table lists this clonotype with a few counts. V gene TRBV29-1 combines with J gene TRBJ2-5; 7 bases fit TRBD2. After removal of 7 bases from V and 2 bases from J, the junction contained 4 bases not matched to a gene. The V gene's germline CDR1 is SQVTM and CDR2 ANQGSEA. This CDR3 contains 12 residues. The CDR3 loop reads CSAQRDQETQYF. The CDR3, as DNA: TGCAGCGCCCAGCGGGATCAAGAGACCCAGTACTTC.

The chain employs TRBV10-3 and TRBJ2-7; D possibly corresponds to TRBD2 (5 bases). CDR1 ENHRY and CDR2 SYGVKD come from the germline V gene. Deletions cut 4 bases from V and 5 bases from J, with 18 bases between. The CDR3 is 15 amino acids. CDR3 residues: CAISVSGYPYHEQYF. The DNA for the CDR3 is TGTGCCATCAGTGTTTCGGGATACCCGTACCACGAGCAGTACTTC.

J is TRBJ2-7 and V is TRBV6-6; D is unresolved. Germline V lookup: CDR1 MNHNY, CDR2 SVGAGI (reference sequence). Between the trimmed V and J ends, which lost 4 bases and 4 bases, there was a span of 11 bases. The CDR3 length is 13 residues. CDR3 coding DNA: TGTGCCAGCAGTTCGCGTCCCCTTTACGAGCAGTACTTC. Its translation is CASSSRPLYEQYF.